What follows describes a single T cell receptor beta chain. The source of the sample is a study of blood T cell repertoires in COVID-19. Trimming removed 3 bases from V and 5 bases from J, with 17 bases in between. Germline values: CDR1 SGHKS, CDR2 YYEKEE (reference sequence). The CDR3 spans 15 residues. Sequencing used immunoSEQ multiplex PCR; TCRdb keeps in-frame clones, though not all of them. This sample yields under 200,000 clones, of which roughly 81% are seen a single time; roughly 5.4% belongs to the top ten. The chain recombines TRBV5-5 with TRBJ1-1; tentatively, D is TRBD1 (5 bases). The sequence was obtained from a woman aged 45-65 years with COVID-19, enrolled during active disease. What was sequenced was peripheral blood. The CDR3 DNA reads as TGTGCCAGCAGCTCGCGGACACGCTTCGAGACTGAAGCTTTCTTT. This gives the protein CASSSRTRFETEAFF. The full variable domain, rest sourced from reference TRBV5-5 and TRBJ1-1, is DAGVTQSPTHLIKTRGQQVTLRCSPISGHKSVSWYQQVLGQGPQFIFQYYEKEERGRGNFPDRFSARQFPNYSSELNVNALLLGDSALYLCASSSRTRFETEAFFGQGTRLTVV.